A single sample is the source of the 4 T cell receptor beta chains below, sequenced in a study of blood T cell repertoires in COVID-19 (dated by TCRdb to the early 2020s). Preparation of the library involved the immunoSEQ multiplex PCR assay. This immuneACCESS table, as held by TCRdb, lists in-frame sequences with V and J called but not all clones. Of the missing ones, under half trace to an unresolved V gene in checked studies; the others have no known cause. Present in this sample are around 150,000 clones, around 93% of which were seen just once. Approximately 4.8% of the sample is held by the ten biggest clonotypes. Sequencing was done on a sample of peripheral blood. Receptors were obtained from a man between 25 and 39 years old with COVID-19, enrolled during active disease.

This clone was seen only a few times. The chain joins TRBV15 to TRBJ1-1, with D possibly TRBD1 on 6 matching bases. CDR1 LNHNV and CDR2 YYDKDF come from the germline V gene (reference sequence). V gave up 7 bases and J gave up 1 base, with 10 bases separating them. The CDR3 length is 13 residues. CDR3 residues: CATTRRGNTEAFF. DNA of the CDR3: TGTGCCACCACCCGCAGGGGGAACACTGAAGCTTTCTTT.

The CDR3 DNA reads TGTGCCAGCAGTTACCCCGGGACCTACGAGCAGTACTTC. It encodes CASSYPGTYEQYF. The chain links TRBV6-5 to TRBJ2-7; TRBD2 is a possible D gene (5 bases). Germline V gene sequence: CDR1 MNHEY, CDR2 SVGAGI. Trimming removed 2 bases from V and 2 bases from J, with 7 bases in between. There are 13 residues in the CDR3.

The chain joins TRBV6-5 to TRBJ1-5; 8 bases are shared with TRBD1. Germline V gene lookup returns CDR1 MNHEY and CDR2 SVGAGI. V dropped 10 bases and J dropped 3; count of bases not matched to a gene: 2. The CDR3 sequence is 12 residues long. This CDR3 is CATRGPNQPQHF. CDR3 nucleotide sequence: TGTGCCACCAGGGGGCCCAATCAGCCCCAGCATTTT.

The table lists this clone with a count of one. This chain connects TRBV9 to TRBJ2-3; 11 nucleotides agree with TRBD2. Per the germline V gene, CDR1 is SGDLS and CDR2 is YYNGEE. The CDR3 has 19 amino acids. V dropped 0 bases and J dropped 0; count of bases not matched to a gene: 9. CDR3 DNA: TGTGCCAGCAGCGTAGCTCCGACTAGCGGGGACCCTAGCACAGATACGCAGTATTTT. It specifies CASSVAPTSGDPSTDTQYF.